This T cell receptor beta chain stems from a study of cytomegalovirus exposure and HLA in healthy donors. Primers: 60 Vbeta forward and 13 Jbeta reverse. Data came from immunoSEQ multiplex PCR; TCRdb stores just in-frame clones and leaves some out. The sample carries fewer than 150,000 clones, roughly three quarters recorded once. Study conclusions and caveats: As a later analysis revealed, the rate of TCR association differed by HLA locus, with DRB1 most and HLA-C fewest.

As to this clone: Antigen unknown.

The CDR3 covers 16 residues. Trimming stripped 2 bases from V and 4 bases from J, with 17 bases between. Germline V gene data show CDR1 as SEHNR and CDR2 as FQNEAQ (reference sequence). The sequence came from a man aged 35 to 55 in good health and CMV-seronegative. The sequenced sample consisted of PBMCs. This chain links TRBV7-9 with TRBJ1-2; D ambiguous. CDR3 DNA: TGTGCCAGCAGCTTACCCCCCCGCGGGCGGTCCTATGGCTACACCTTC. Amino acid sequence: CASSLPPRGRSYGYTF. The full variable domain, rest sourced from reference TRBV7-9 and TRBJ1-2, is DTGVSQNPRHKITKRGQNVTFRCDPISEHNRLYWYRQTLGQGPEFLTYFQNEAQLEKSRLLSDRFSAERPKGSFSTLEIQRTEQGDSAMYLCASSLPPRGRSYGYTFGSGTRLTVV.